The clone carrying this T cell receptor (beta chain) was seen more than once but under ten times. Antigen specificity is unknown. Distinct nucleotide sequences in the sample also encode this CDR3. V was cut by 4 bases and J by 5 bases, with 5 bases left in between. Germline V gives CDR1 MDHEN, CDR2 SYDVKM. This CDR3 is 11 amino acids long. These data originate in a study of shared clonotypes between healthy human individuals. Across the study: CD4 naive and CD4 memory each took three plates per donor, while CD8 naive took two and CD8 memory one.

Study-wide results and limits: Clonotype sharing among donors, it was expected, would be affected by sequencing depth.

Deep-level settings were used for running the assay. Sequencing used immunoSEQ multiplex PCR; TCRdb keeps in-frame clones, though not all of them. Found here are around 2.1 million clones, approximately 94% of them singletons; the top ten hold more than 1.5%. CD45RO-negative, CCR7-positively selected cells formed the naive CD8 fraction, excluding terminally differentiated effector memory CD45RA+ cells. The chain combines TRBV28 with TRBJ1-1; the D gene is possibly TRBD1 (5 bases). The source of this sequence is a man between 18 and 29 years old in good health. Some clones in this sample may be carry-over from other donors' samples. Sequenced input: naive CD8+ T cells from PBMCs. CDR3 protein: CASSWGTEAFF. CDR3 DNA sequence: TGTGCCAGCAGTTGGGGGACTGAAGCTTTCTTT.